The 10 T cell receptor beta chains listed next were all sequenced from one sample in a study of T cell clonality in common variable immunodeficiency. Here immunoSEQ multiplex PCR was the method, and the copy in TCRdb shows in-frame clones only, minus some. In total the sample includes around 45,000 clones, none of them seen once. Sample: peripheral blood mononuclear cells. Receptors originate from a person aged 18 to 75 in good health.

This clone was counted many times. The DNA ends 3 residues before the CDR3 does, and the rest of the CDR3 is filled in from the germline J gene. This chain uses TRBV6-4 with TRBJ1-5, with 8 bases identical to TRBD1. Per germline, CDR1 MRHNA and CDR2 SNTAGT. The CDR3 loop spans 18 amino acids. Losses at the gene ends were 2 bases for V and 3 bases for J; bases not matched to a gene: 12. The chain's CDR3 is CASSDRITGGFTNQPQHF. The CDR3 bases that were read are TGTGCCAGCAGTGACCGGATTACAGGGGGATTTACCAATCAGCCC.

This clone has at least ten counts. This chain's CDR3 is CSASFAEPYNEQFF. CDR3 DNA (partial): TGCAGTGCTAGTTTTGCGGAGCCTTACAATGAG. The V gene is TRBV20-1, the J gene TRBJ2-1, with D unresolved. The sequence runs out 3 residues before the end of the CDR3; the remainder is reconstructed from the germline J gene. V lost 3 bases and J 4 bases, leaving 13 bases between the germline ends. This CDR3 comprises 14 residues. CDR1 DFQATT and CDR2 SNEGSKA come from the germline V gene (reference sequence).

This clone was picked up many times. Read sequence stops 3 residues before the CDR3 end, and the germline J gene provides the missing end. The chain employs TRBV29-1 and TRBJ2-1, with D perhaps matching TRBD2 (5 bases). The length of the CDR3 is 13 residues. CDR1 is SQVTM, CDR2 ANQGSEA, per germline. V was trimmed by 4 bases and J by 5 bases, leaving 12 bases between them. CDR3 protein: CSVGRRQNNEQFF. CDR3 DNA, as far as it was read: TGCAGCGTTGGGAGGAGACAAAACAATGAG.

This clone was detected ten times or more. The DNA ends 3 residues before the CDR3 does, and the rest of the CDR3 is filled in from the germline J gene. J is TRBJ2-3 and V is TRBV7-3; maybe TRBD2 (6 bases). V was trimmed by 1 base and J by 0 bases, leaving 8 bases between them. CDR3 length equals 15 residues. The germline V gene encodes CDR1 SGHTA and CDR2 FQGTGA. The CDR3 protein is CASSLKSGSTDTQYF. The sequenced CDR3 bases are TGTGCCAGCAGCTTAAAGAGCGGGAGCACAGATACG.

This clone has a count of ten or more. Sequencing ends 3 residues short of the CDR3 end; the germline J gene provides the rest. The chain joins TRBV24-1 to TRBJ1-1; TRBD1 matches 8 bases. The CDR3 consists of 14 residues. The V and J ends lost 10 bases and 1 base, in that order; junction bases with no gene match: 7. The germline gives CDR1 KGHDR, CDR2 SFDVKD. The sequenced part of the CDR3 DNA is TGTGCCACTCAACTAGGACAGGGGAACACTGAA. It specifies CATQLGQGNTE. The complete CDR3 sequence is CATQLGQGNTEAFF.

Many counts were recorded for this clone. The read gets to within 3 residues of the CDR3 end, and the germline J gene fills in the rest. The chain recombines TRBV5-5 with TRBJ1-1; D remains unclear. This CDR3 is built from 13 residues. Looked up from germline, CDR1 is SGHKS and CDR2 is YYEKEE (reference sequence). With 0 bases removed from V and 4 bases from J, the gap between germline ends came to 7 bases. The covered CDR3 bases are TGTGCCAGCAGCTTGGATTCTACCACTGAA. Translating gives CASSLDSTTE. The CDR3 in full is CASSLDSTTEAFF.

This clone showed up many times. The read gets to within 3 residues of the CDR3 end, and the germline J gene fills in the rest. This chain connects TRBV5-1 to TRBJ1-4; 9 bases line up with TRBD1. V trimming: 5 bases; J trimming: 0 bases; junction bases outside the gene matches: 14. This CDR3 spans 19 amino acids. The germline gives CDR1 SGHRS, CDR2 YFSETQ. CDR3 sequence reads: CASRTGQGRWLATNEKLFF. CDR3 DNA (partial): TGCGCCAGCAGAACGGGACAGGGAAGGTGGCTTGCAACTAATGAAAAA.

Details on this clone: The read finishes 3 residues shy of the CDR3 end, and the germline J gene is used to complete it. V and J are TRBV25-1 and TRBJ2-7, with TRBD1 matching 7 bases. V was pared by 4 bases and J by 1 base, with 1 base of the junction left unmatched. Germline loops: CDR1 MGHDK, CDR2 SYGVNS. There are 13 residues in the CDR3. The CDR3 protein is CASSGDSSYEQYF. The part of the CDR3 DNA that was read is TGTGCCAGCAGTGGGGACAGTTCCTACGAG.

Ten or more counts support this clone. The read terminates 3 residues before the CDR3 end, so the remaining end is supplied by the germline J gene. The chain recombines TRBV14 with TRBJ2-1; D remains unclear. There are 15 residues in the CDR3. Germline V gene sequence: CDR1 SGHDN, CDR2 FVKESK. Trimming removed 3 bases from V and 0 bases from J, with 9 bases in between. The covered CDR3 bases are TGTGCCAGCAGCCACGGGTCGAGCTCCTACAATGAG. It codes for CASSHGSSSYNE. The full CDR3 is CASSHGSSSYNEQFF.

This clone has at least ten counts. The read is 3 residues too short to cover the CDR3 end, so that end is filled in from the germline J gene. The rearrangement links TRBV19 to TRBJ2-5, with no clear D. The CDR3 is made up of 12 amino acids. Germline V gene data show CDR1 as LNHDA and CDR2 as SQIVND (reference sequence). The V gene lost 3 bases and the J gene lost 4 bases, with 6 bases spanning the gap. The CDR3 protein is CASSIEGETQYF. The CDR3 bases that were read are TGTGCCAGTAGTATTGAAGGAGAGACC.